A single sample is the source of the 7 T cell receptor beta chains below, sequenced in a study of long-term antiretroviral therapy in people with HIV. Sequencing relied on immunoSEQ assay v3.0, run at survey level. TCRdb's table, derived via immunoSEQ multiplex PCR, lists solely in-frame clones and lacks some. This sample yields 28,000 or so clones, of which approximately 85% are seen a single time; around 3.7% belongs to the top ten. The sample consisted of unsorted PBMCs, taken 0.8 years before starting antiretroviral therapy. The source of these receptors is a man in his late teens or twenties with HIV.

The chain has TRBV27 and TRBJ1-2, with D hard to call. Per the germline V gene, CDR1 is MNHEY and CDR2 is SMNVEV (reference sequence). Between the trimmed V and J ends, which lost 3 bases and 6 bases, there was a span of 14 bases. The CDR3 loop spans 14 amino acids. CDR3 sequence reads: CASSFGDRSDGYTF. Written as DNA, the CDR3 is TGTGCCAGCAGTTTCGGTGATCGGAGCGATGGCTACACCTTC.

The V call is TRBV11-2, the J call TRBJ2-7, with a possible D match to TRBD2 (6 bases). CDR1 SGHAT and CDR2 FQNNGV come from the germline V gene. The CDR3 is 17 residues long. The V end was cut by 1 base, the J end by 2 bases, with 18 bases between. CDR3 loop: CASSLVKGQTRTYEQYF. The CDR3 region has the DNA TGTGCCAGCAGCTTAGTAAAAGGGCAGACTAGAACCTACGAGCAGTACTTC.

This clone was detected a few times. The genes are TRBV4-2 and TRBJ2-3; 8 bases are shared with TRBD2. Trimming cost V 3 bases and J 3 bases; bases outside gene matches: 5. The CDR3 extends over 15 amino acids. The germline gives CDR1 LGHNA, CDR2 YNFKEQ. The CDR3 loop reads CASSQDGGGTDTQYF. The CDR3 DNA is TGTGCCAGCAGCCAGGATGGCGGGGGGACAGATACGCAGTATTTT.

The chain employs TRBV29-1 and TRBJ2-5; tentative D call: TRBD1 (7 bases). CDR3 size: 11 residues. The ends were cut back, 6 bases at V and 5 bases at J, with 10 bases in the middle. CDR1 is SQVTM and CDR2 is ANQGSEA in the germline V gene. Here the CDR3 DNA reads TGCAGCGTGGCAGGGGGGGAGACCCAGTACTTC. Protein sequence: CSVAGGETQYF.

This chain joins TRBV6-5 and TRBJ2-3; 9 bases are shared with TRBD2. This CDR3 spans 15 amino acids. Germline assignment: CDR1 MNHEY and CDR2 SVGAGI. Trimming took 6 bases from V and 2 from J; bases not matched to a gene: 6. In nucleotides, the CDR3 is TGTGCCAGCAGAAGGCTAGCGGGGCTCACAGATACGCAGTATTTT. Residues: CASRRLAGLTDTQYF.

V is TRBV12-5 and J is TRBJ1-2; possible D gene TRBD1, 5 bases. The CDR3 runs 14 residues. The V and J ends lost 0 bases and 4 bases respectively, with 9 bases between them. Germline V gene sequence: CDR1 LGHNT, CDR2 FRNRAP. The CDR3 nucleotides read TGTGCTAGTGGTTTGGTAAACAGGACCTATGGCTACACCTTC. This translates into CASGLVNRTYGYTF.

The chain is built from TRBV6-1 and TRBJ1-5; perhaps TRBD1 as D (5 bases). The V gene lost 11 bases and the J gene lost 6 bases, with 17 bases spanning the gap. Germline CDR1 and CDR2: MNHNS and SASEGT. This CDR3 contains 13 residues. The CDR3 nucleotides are TGTGCCGGCGGGACCTCCCTGGGTCAGCCCCAGCATTTT. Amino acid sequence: CAGGTSLGQPQHF.